This T cell receptor beta chain was captured by sequencing in a study of CD8+ T cells in alopecia areata. The sample's treatment: oral pan-JAK inhibitor, 5-10 mg twice daily. Only a few counts were recorded for this clone. Reverse transcription of extracted RNA yielded cDNA, which provided the sequencing template. Assay used: immunoSEQ multiplex PCR; TCRdb lists only in-frame clones, some missing. The table includes 200,000 to 250,000 clones, about 64% detected once. V trimming: 6 bases; J trimming: 4 bases; junction bases outside the gene matches: 2. CDR3 size: 13 residues. Germline V gene lookup returns CDR1 SEHNR and CDR2 FQNEAQ (reference sequence).

This sequence originates from a human donor with alopecia areata. The source was CD4+ T cells sorted from blood, collected at week 4, from a patient treated with tofacitinib. This chain joins TRBV7-9 and TRBJ2-1, with 8 bases matching TRBD1. This CDR3 reads CASRRQGYNEQFF. The CDR3 DNA reads TGTGCCAGCAGGAGACAGGGGTACAATGAGCAGTTCTTC.